A single sample is the source of the 13 T cell receptor beta chains below, sequenced in a study of T cell changes during pregnancy in multiple sclerosis. The repertoire was sequenced with immunoSEQ multiplex PCR; TCRdb's copy has only in-frame clones and lacks some. This table has under 50,000 clones, 90% to 95% appearing once. The sample consisted of CD4+ T cells from peripheral blood mononuclear cells, taken after pregnancy. The receptors shown here come from a female donor with multiple sclerosis, enrolled in a pregnancy study.

The chain joins TRBV5-4 to TRBJ1-2; D remains ambiguous. Germline V CDR1 and CDR2: SGHNT, YYREEE (reference sequence). CDR3 length: 13 amino acids. V dropped 1 base and J dropped 4 bases, with 8 bases sitting between them. The chain's CDR3 is CASSLRESYGYTF. The CDR3 coding sequence is TGTGCCAGCAGCTTGAGGGAGAGCTATGGCTACACCTTC. The full variable domain, with the rest looked up from reference TRBV5-4 and TRBJ1-2, is ETGVTQSPTHLIKTRGQQVTLRCSSQSGHNTVSWYQQALGQGPQFIFQYYREEENGRGNFPPRFSGLQFPNYSSELNVNALELDDSALYLCASSLRESYGYTFGSGTRLTVV.

This clone has a handful of counts. The chain has TRBV4-1 and TRBJ2-2; the match to TRBD2 covers 8 bases. This CDR3 contains 14 residues. J lost 6 bases, V lost 0 bases, and 0 bases had no gene match. Per germline, CDR1 MGHRA and CDR2 YSYEKL. This chain's CDR3 is CASSQDSGAGELFF. The CDR3 nucleotides are TGCGCCAGCAGCCAAGATAGCGGGGCCGGGGAGCTGTTTTTT.

CDR3 residues: CASSPMGGRANEKLFF. The CDR3 DNA sequence: TGTGCCAGCAGCCCCATGGGGGGGCGAGCCAATGAAAAACTGTTTTTT. The rearrangement links TRBV7-9 to TRBJ1-4; D may be TRBD1 (6 bases). The CDR3 loop spans 16 amino acids. V was cut by 5 bases and J by 5 bases, with 18 bases left in between. From germline, CDR1 is SEHNR and CDR2 FQNEAQ (reference sequence).

This clone was found once. V is TRBV7-9 and J is TRBJ2-7; 7 nucleotides align to TRBD1. Germline CDR1 reads SEHNR; CDR2 reads FQNEAQ (reference sequence). J lost 2 bases, V lost 4 bases, and 8 bases had no gene match. This CDR3 region has 15 residues. The CDR3 DNA reads TGTGCCAGCAGCTCACCTAGGGGGCAGACCTACGAGCAGTACTTC. As protein: CASSSPRGQTYEQYF.

The V and J genes are TRBV1 and TRBJ2-5; the DNA was not compared with TRBD2, the D call given in the table. TRBV1 is designated a pseudogene. The CDR3 sequence is 13 residues long. The CDR3 nucleotides are TGCACCAGCAGCCAAGAAGGGCGGGGGGGCAAATACTTC. It specifies CTSSQEGRGGKYF.

This chain links TRBV12-5 with TRBJ2-5, with D maybe TRBD2 (5 bases). V shed 1 base and J shed 2 bases, with 17 bases lying between them. Germline CDR1 is LGHNT and CDR2 is FRNRAP. The CDR3 loop spans 17 amino acids. For the CDR3, the DNA is TGTGCTAGTGGTTTGGGGACTTCCGGTGGGCTTCAAGAGACCCAGTACTTC. Protein: CASGLGTSGGLQETQYF.

The chain employs TRBV4-2 and TRBJ1-4, with 7 positions matching TRBD1. This CDR3 is 14 amino acids long. The germline CDR1 and CDR2 sequences are LGHNA and YNFKEQ. The ends lost 1 base at V and 7 bases at J; junction bases unmatched: 3. CDR3 in amino acids: CASSQGDRAEKLFF. DNA for the CDR3: TGTGCCAGCAGCCAAGGCGACAGGGCTGAAAAACTGTTTTTT.

V gene TRBV7-2 combines with J gene TRBJ2-1; 13 bases agree with TRBD2. Germline trimming cut 5 bases from V and 2 bases from J; bases unmatched to any gene: 9. This CDR3 comprises 18 residues. The germline CDR1 and CDR2 sequences are SGHTA and FQGNSA. The CDR3 spells CASSVTGTSGNTYNEQFF. The DNA of the CDR3 is TGTGCCAGCAGCGTGACCGGGACTAGCGGGAACACCTACAATGAGCAGTTCTTC.

The rearrangement links TRBV2 to TRBJ2-7, with 8 positions matching TRBD1. The CDR3 has 15 residues. Germline CDR1 SNHLY, CDR2 FYNNEI. The J segment lost 2 bases and the V segment lost 5 bases, leaving 8 bases of the junction unmatched. CDR3 in DNA: TGTGCCAGCAGTATCGACAGGGGCCATACCTACGAGCAGTACTTC. This translates into CASSIDRGHTYEQYF.

This chain connects TRBV7-3 to TRBJ2-3, with D maybe TRBD2 (6 bases). Germline CDR1 reads SGHTA; CDR2 reads FQGTGA. V lost 5 bases to trimming and J lost 4 bases, with 13 bases between them. This CDR3 is built from 14 residues. The CDR3 spells CASSTTGGADTQYF. The DNA of the CDR3 is TGTGCCAGCAGCACCACCGGGGGTGCAGATACGCAGTATTTT.

This clone was counted a single time. This chain links TRBV2 with TRBJ2-1; 14 bases fit TRBD2. The CDR3 totals 15 residues. V lost 6 bases and J lost 8; bases outside the gene matches: 6. CDR1 is SNHLY and CDR2 is FYNNEI in the germline V gene. The DNA for the CDR3 is TGTGCCAGCAGGCCGGGACTAGCGGGGGTTCATGAGCAGTTCTTC. Its protein product is CASRPGLAGVHEQFF.

The J gene is TRBJ1-2, the V gene TRBV30; TRBD1 agrees at 7 bases. From germline, CDR1 is GTSNPN and CDR2 SVGIG (reference sequence). The CDR3 length is 15 residues. Trimming at V came to 6 bases and at J to 4 bases, leaving 14 bases not matched to a gene. The CDR3 loop is CACPRTGPQVYGYTF. Written as DNA, the CDR3 is TGTGCCTGCCCGAGGACAGGTCCCCAGGTCTATGGCTACACCTTC.

The chain uses TRBV10-3 and TRBJ2-5; the match to TRBD2 covers 11 bases. Germline CDR1 ENHRY, CDR2 SYGVKD. This CDR3 contains 15 residues. Unmatched junction bases numbered 3, after V lost 2 bases and J lost 4 bases. CDR3 sequence: CAISERLAGRETQYF. CDR3 bases: TGTGCCATCAGTGAGAGACTAGCGGGGCGAGAGACCCAGTACTTC.